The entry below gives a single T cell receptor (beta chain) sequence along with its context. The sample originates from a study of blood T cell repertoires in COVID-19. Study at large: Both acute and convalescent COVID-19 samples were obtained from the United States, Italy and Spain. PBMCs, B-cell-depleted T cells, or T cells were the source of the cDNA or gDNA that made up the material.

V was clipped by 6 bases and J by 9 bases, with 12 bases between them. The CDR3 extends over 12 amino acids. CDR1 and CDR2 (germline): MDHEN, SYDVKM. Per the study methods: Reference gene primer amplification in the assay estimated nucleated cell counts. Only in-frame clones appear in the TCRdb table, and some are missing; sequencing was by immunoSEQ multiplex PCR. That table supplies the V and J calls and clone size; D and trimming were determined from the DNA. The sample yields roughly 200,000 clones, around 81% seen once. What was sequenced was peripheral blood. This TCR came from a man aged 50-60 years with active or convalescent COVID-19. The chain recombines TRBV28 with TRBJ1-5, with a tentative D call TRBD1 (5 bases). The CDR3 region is CASRSTEPPQHF. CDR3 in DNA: TGTGCCAGCAGGTCGACAGAGCCGCCCCAGCATTTT.